The clone carrying this T cell receptor beta chain was recorded many times. This sample stems from a study of neurological immune-mediated disorders. The team produced cDNA through 5'RACE using 10-nucleotide random UMIs. MiXCR, applied by TCRdb to the 5' RACE reads, yields one record per CDR3 protein. The data contain tens of thousands of distinct CDR3 sequences, over 3.5% of them singletons. Germline CDR1 and CDR2: SGHTA and FQGNSA. The germline V and J ends were trimmed by 7 bases and 9 bases, with 13 bases remaining between them. This CDR3 comprises 12 residues. This chain joins TRBV7-2 and TRBJ2-1, with a tentative D call TRBD2 (6 bases). Sequencing was carried out using CD4+ T cells from blood. This sequence was found in a woman aged 40 to 50 in good health. The CDR3 sequence: CASTSTRVEQFF. The CDR3 bases are TGTGCCAGCACCTCGACTAGAGTTGAGCAGTTCTTC.